The present T cell receptor beta chain was sequenced within a study of T cell responses to AZD1222 COVID-19 vaccine (TCRdb year 2021). Some background on the complete study: AZD1222 recipients given second doses at about 4 weeks or at about 12 weeks were pooled, since spike-specific TCR depth and breadth were not found to differ between the two schedules. A total of just over 230 trial participants underwent TCR sequencing, of whom around 200 received two doses of AZD1222 and around 25 received two doses of the MenACWY control vaccine. Enrollment into the trials was organized by age into subgroups of 18-55, 56-69 and 70-plus years, and those subgroups contained roughly 150, 30 and 60 TCR-sequenced participants, respectively.

The CDR3 measures 17 amino acids from cysteine to phenylalanine. Only the CDR3 portion is preserved as DNA: 51 bases, with reading frame beginning at the first base. For CDR1 and CDR2, the germline V gene lists SGHVS and FQNEAQ. Unmatched junction bases come to 11, with V trimmed by 5 bases and J by 0 bases. About this clone itself: The antigen it recognizes is unknown. Nothing much larger sits one base from this clone, and base qualities are not available.

Study-wide conclusions, independent of this receptor: Reportedly, close to half of the unique spike-specific TCRs recognized epitopes lying outside the regions that are mutated in the B.1.351 and B.1.1.7 variants. Spike-specific TCR breadth and depth rose significantly after two AZD1222 doses compared with day 0 and with MenACWY recipients. In the small 56-69-year group, the increase in depth fell short of significance, most likely because of low power. Because no day 14 peak-response samples were available, the repertoires could be characterized only after the peak T cell response. Vaccine-associated CD4 TCRs spanned the whole spike protein, with dominant responses in regions 160-218 and 743-854. Conclusions about previously exposed vaccinees were limited because only a handful of AZD1222 recipients were SARS-CoV-2 seropositive at baseline. Most participants were white British and females outnumbered males, and the authors suggested that clonal diversity may have been underestimated.

The CDR3 regions of human TCRbeta chains were analyzed by immunosequencing. For the original study's pipeline: Repertoire TCRs were checked for matches against a reference library of SARS-CoV-2-specific TCRs that had been generated using the MIRA antigen-specificity platform. Breadth was defined as the fraction of unique TCRs that were SARS-CoV-2-associated, and depth was defined as the fraction of total T cells that were SARS-CoV-2-associated. Using the MIRA data, every spike-specific TCR was mapped to the spike region that the TCR reacted to and assigned to either a CD4 or a CD8 class. Log10-transformed breadth and depth values were compared by one-way ANOVA with Sidak's multiple comparisons tests. TCRdb's version of the immuneACCESS table is confined to in-frame rearrangements and falls short of the full clone set. An unresolved V gene accounts for under half of the shortfall where checked; the remainder is of unknown origin. That table is the source of V, J and clone size, and D and trimming were worked out from the DNA. Recorded for this sample are around 150,000 clones; 92% of them occurred a single time. The ten largest make up 2.3% of the sample.

Explained via the paper, the time point label denotes: baseline before first vaccination. Samples from vaccinated people were obtained from the UK trials COV001 and COV002, which included a single-blind randomized controlled phase 2/3 trial of AZD1222 (ChAdOx1 nCoV-19) in healthy adults. For TCRbeta chain sequencing, PBMC samples from trial participants were taken at day 0 and at day 28 after the second dose. Here the chain combines TRBV7-8 and TRBJ1-1; 8 bases in the middle match TRBD1. The sequences come from peripheral blood, collected on day 0 of AZD1222 vaccination. The receptor was derived from an adult in good health. The bases read TGTGCCAGCAGCCCGGACAGGGTTTGGGGAATGAACACTGAAGCTTTCTTT. Translated, it reads CASSPDRVWGMNTEAFF.